The next 14 T cell receptor beta chains were all read from a single sample in a study of blood T cell repertoires in COVID-19. TCRdb keeps only in-frame clones here, not all; method: immunoSEQ multiplex PCR. The sample carries 200,000 to 300,000 clones, about four fifths recorded once. The sequenced sample consisted of peripheral blood. These receptors were collected from a woman older than 75 with COVID-19, enrolled during active disease.

The gene calls are TRBV13 and TRBJ2-1; possibly TRBD1 for D (6 bases). Germline CDR1 PRHDT, CDR2 FYEKMQ (reference sequence). Trimming removed 2 bases at V and 10 bases at J, with 18 bases between. There are 15 residues in the CDR3. CDR3 bases: TGTGCCAGCAGCTTAAGATCTCAAGGGGGTAGCGAGCAGTTCTTC. Amino acids: CASSLRSQGGSEQFF.

The V gene is TRBV5-1, the J gene TRBJ2-5; 10 bases are shared with TRBD1. The CDR3 length is 16 residues. From germline, CDR1 is SGHRS and CDR2 YFSETQ. V was pared by 0 bases and J by 6 bases, with 8 bases of the junction left unmatched. The CDR3 DNA reads TGCGCCAGCAGCTTGGCCTCGGGACAGGGGTTAAAGACCCAGTACTTC. This sequence encodes CASSLASGQGLKTQYF.

The V gene is TRBV19, the J gene TRBJ2-1; possibly TRBD1 for D (7 bases). The CDR3 runs 16 residues. V lost 5 bases to trimming and J lost 7 bases, with 21 bases between them. Per germline, CDR1 LNHDA and CDR2 SQIVND (reference sequence). CDR3 DNA sequence: TGTGCCAGTAGTGAACCCAGGGGGGAAAAGAGGAATGAGCAGTTCTTC. Its translation: CASSEPRGEKRNEQFF.

This clone has at least ten counts. The chain employs TRBV6-6 and TRBJ1-5; maybe TRBD1 (6 bases). Trimming took off 6 bases at V and 2 bases at J, with 17 bases between the two ends. This CDR3 spans 16 amino acids. Germline values: CDR1 MNHNY, CDR2 SVGAGI (reference sequence). The chain's CDR3 is CASSKPQGVGNQPQHF. The CDR3 DNA reads TGTGCCAGCAGCAAACCACAGGGTGTGGGCAATCAGCCCCAGCATTTT.

The chain joins TRBV6-2 or TRBV6-3 to TRBJ1-1; 9 bases align to TRBD1. With 3 bases clipped from V and 10 bases from J, the junction kept 6 bases outside the gene matches. Germline CDR1 is MNHEY and CDR2 is SVGEGT. This CDR3 region has 13 residues. CDR3 protein: CASSYEGQGVAFF. For the CDR3, the DNA is TGTGCCAGCAGTTATGAGGGACAGGGTGTAGCTTTCTTT.

The rearrangement links TRBV10-3 to TRBJ2-3; D might be TRBD2 (5 bases). Trimming stripped 5 bases from V and 4 bases from J, with 10 bases between. CDR1 is ENHRY, CDR2 SYGVKD, per germline. The CDR3 runs 13 residues. CDR3 loop: CAISQRFADTQYF. CDR3 coding DNA: TGTGCCATCAGTCAGCGGTTCGCAGATACGCAGTATTTT.

The V gene is TRBV20-1, the J gene TRBJ2-1; TRBD2 might be the D (5 bases). Per germline, CDR1 DFQATT and CDR2 SNEGSKA (reference sequence). The CDR3 consists of 10 residues. V was clipped by 8 bases and J by 10 bases, with 12 bases between them. DNA for the CDR3: TGCAGTTTCGCCACGGGGGAGCAGTTCTTC. Translated, it gives CSFATGEQFF.

The rearrangement uses TRBV28 and TRBJ1-2; D is possibly TRBD1 (6 bases). Trimming stripped 4 bases from V and 6 bases from J, with 21 bases between. The CDR3 extends over 16 amino acids. The germline gives CDR1 MDHEN, CDR2 SYDVKM. The CDR3 region is CASSSENRVLVHGYTF. The CDR3 coding sequence is TGTGCCAGCAGTTCCGAGAACAGGGTTCTAGTCCATGGCTACACCTTC.

This clone was observed a single time. The rearrangement uses TRBV23-1 and TRBJ1-5, with D maybe TRBD1 (6 bases). TRBV23-1 is recorded as an ORF, its role being uncertain. V was cut by 0 bases and J by 6 bases, with 15 bases left in between. The CDR3 covers 16 residues. The chain's CDR3 is CASSQSPDSSFQPQHF. The DNA of the CDR3 is TGCGCCAGCAGTCAATCTCCGGACAGTTCCTTTCAGCCCCAGCATTTT.

This chain joins TRBV3-1 (or the pseudogene TRBV3-2) and TRBJ1-1; TRBD1 is a possible D gene (5 bases). Germline CDR1 is LGHDT and CDR2 is YNNKEL (reference sequence). This CDR3 has 13 residues. Trimming stripped 3 bases from V and 3 bases from J, with 8 bases between. The CDR3: CASSQQGYTEAFF. CDR3 nucleotide sequence: TGTGCCAGCAGCCAGCAGGGTTACACTGAAGCTTTCTTT.

The chain is built from TRBV19 and TRBJ1-2; perhaps TRBD1 as D (5 bases). This CDR3 has 15 residues. Trimming shortened V by 5 bases and J by 0 bases, and 13 bases separated the two germline ends. Germline V lookup: CDR1 LNHDA, CDR2 SQIVND (reference sequence). The CDR3 nucleotides are TGTGCCAGTAGTGCAGACAGACTTACTAACTATGGCTACACCTTC. Protein: CASSADRLTNYGYTF.

The chain joins TRBV10-1 to TRBJ1-6; 7 nucleotides align to TRBD1. Per germline, CDR1 WNHNN and CDR2 SYGVQD (reference sequence). With V trimmed by 4 bases and J by 5 bases, 2 bases remained unmatched. The CDR3 covers 14 residues. Here the CDR3 DNA reads TGCGCCAGCAGTGTGGACAGGAATAATTCACCCCTCCACTTT. It yields the protein CASSVDRNNSPLHF.

CDR3 loop: CASSLGGGLEPQHF. The CDR3 nucleotides read TGTGCCAGCAGCTTGGGAGGGGGCCTTGAGCCCCAGCATTTT. The chain combines TRBV5-8 with TRBJ1-5; 7 positions match TRBD1. V was pared by 0 bases and J by 8 bases, with 5 bases of the junction left unmatched. Germline CDR1 and CDR2: SGHTS and YDEGEE. This CDR3 contains 14 residues.

The chain couples TRBV5-1 to TRBJ1-5; unclear D gene. The V end was cut by 6 bases, the J end by 4 bases, with 14 bases between. CDR3 length equals 14 residues. Germline loops: CDR1 SGHRS, CDR2 YFSETQ. The CDR3 protein is CASKEEAGNQPQHF. In nucleotides, the CDR3 is TGCGCCAGCAAAGAGGAGGCGGGTAATCAGCCCCAGCATTTT.